The 19 T cell receptor beta chains below come from one sample, sequenced in a study of blood T cell repertoires in COVID-19. Measured with immunoSEQ multiplex PCR; TCRdb has only the in-frame clones, and not every one. The sample lists some 30,000 clones, 75% to 90% occurring once. The specimen was peripheral blood. These receptors originate from a man older than 75 with acute or convalescent COVID-19.

V usage is TRBV11-3 and J usage is TRBJ2-3, with 8 bases fitting TRBD2. V lost 6 bases, J lost 2 bases, and 10 bases stayed unmatched. The germline CDR1 and CDR2 sequences are SGHNT and YENEEA. The CDR3 is made up of 16 amino acids. The CDR3 sequence is CASRDGLAEPTDTQYF. Here the CDR3 DNA reads TGTGCCAGCAGGGATGGACTAGCAGAACCCACAGATACGCAGTATTTT.

J is TRBJ2-7 and V is TRBV6-1; 9 bases line up with TRBD1. V dropped 2 bases and J dropped 4; count of bases not matched to a gene: 6. Germline lookup yields CDR1 MNHNS and CDR2 SASEGT. The CDR3 covers 15 residues. The CDR3 is CASSEFSTGGYEQYF. The DNA for the CDR3 is TGTGCCAGCAGTGAATTTTCGACAGGGGGTTACGAGCAGTACTTC.

This clone was detected only once. This chain joins TRBV30 and TRBJ1-1; tentatively, D is TRBD1 (5 bases). The CDR3 totals 13 residues. Germline V CDR1 and CDR2: GTSNPN, SVGIG (reference sequence). V dropped 1 base and J dropped 6 bases, with 12 bases sitting between them. CDR3 bases: TGTGCCTGGAGTGAGCAGGGTCTAGCTGAAGCTTTCTTT. Translating gives CAWSEQGLAEAFF.

The genes are TRBV29-1 and TRBJ2-1; TRBD2 matches 8 bases. The CDR3 spans 14 residues. V gave up 7 bases and J gave up 0 bases; unmatched junction bases: 5. Germline V gene lookup returns CDR1 SQVTM and CDR2 ANQGSEA. The CDR3 DNA is TGCAGCGCTCGGACTAGCATCTCCTACAATGAGCAGTTCTTC. Protein sequence: CSARTSISYNEQFF.

This clone has more than one count but fewer than ten. This chain links TRBV7-6 with TRBJ2-1, with 12 bases identical to TRBD2. This CDR3 contains 16 residues. Germline CDR1 reads SGHVS; CDR2 reads FNYEAQ. The V segment lost 3 bases and the J segment 10 bases; nucleotides outside the gene matches: 10. This chain's CDR3 is CASSLGLTSGSIEQFF. The CDR3, as DNA: TGTGCCAGCAGCTTGGGACTGACTAGCGGGAGTATCGAGCAGTTCTTC.

The chain employs TRBV5-5 and TRBJ1-6; 10 bases map to TRBD1. CDR1 is SGHKS, CDR2 YYEKEE, per germline (reference sequence). Trimming at V came to 4 bases and at J to 9 bases, leaving 4 bases not matched to a gene. There are 14 residues in the CDR3. The CDR3 sequence: CASSLGQGVSPLHF. As DNA, the CDR3 is TGTGCCAGCAGCCTAGGACAGGGGGTTTCACCCCTCCACTTT.

CDR3 sequence: CAIKGNRGTDTQYF. CDR3 nucleotide sequence: TGTGCCATCAAAGGTAACAGGGGAACAGATACGCAGTATTTT. The rearrangement joins TRBV10-3 to TRBJ2-3; 7 bases are a match to TRBD1. The CDR3 runs 14 residues. With V trimmed by 7 bases and J by 3 bases, 7 bases remained unmatched. Germline loops: CDR1 ENHRY, CDR2 SYGVKD.

The genes are TRBV5-1 and TRBJ1-1; TRBD1 agrees at 7 bases. The CDR3 spans 14 residues. The V gene end was trimmed by 0 bases and the J gene end by 5 bases; junction bases not matched to a gene: 4. Germline CDR1 SGHRS, CDR2 YFSETQ. DNA of the CDR3: TGCGCCAGCAGCTTGGAGGCAGGGGGAACTGAAGCTTTCTTT. Protein product: CASSLEAGGTEAFF.

This chain uses TRBV19 with TRBJ1-3, with D unresolved. The length of the CDR3 is 13 residues. Germline values: CDR1 LNHDA, CDR2 SQIVND (reference sequence). The CDR3 spells CGAGRISGNTIYF. The DNA of the CDR3 is TGTGGGGCCGGAAGGATATCTGGAAACACCATATATTTT.

CDR3 DNA: TGTGCCAGCAGCTTGATGGGGGCTGCAGATACGCAGTATTTT. Translated, it gives CASSLMGAADTQYF. The V and J genes are TRBV5-4 and TRBJ2-3, with D perhaps TRBD1 (6 bases). The germline V gene has CDR1 SGHNT and CDR2 YYREEE (reference sequence). Trimming removed 1 base from V and 4 bases from J, with 10 bases in between. The CDR3 totals 14 residues.

The CDR3 DNA reads TGTGCCAGCCTCGACTATCTTAATTACCACAGTGGCACTGAAGCTTTCTTT. Its translation: CASLDYLNYHSGTEAFF. The gene calls are TRBV11-2 and TRBJ1-1; D uncertain. Germline assignment: CDR1 SGHAT and CDR2 FQNNGV. V dropped 8 bases and J dropped 4 bases, with 26 bases sitting between them. The CDR3 length is 17 residues.

This clone has a handful of counts. The rearrangement uses TRBV2 and TRBJ2-5; 10 nucleotides line up with TRBD1. The CDR3 sequence is 15 residues long. V lost 7 bases to trimming and J lost 7 bases; unmatched junction nucleotides: 12. Germline V gives CDR1 SNHLY, CDR2 FYNNEI. CDR3 in DNA: TGTGCCAGCACCCGAAAGGGGGGGACAGGGGCGACCCAGTACTTC. Protein sequence: CASTRKGGTGATQYF. The full variable domain, its missing parts supplied by reference TRBV2 and TRBJ2-5, is EPEVTQTPSHQVTQMGQEVILRCVPISNHLYFYWYRQILGQKVEFLVSFYNNEISEKSEIFDDQFSVERPDGSNFTLKIRSTKLEDSAMYFCASTRKGGTGATQYFGPGTRLLVL.

The genes are TRBV30 and TRBJ2-1; TRBD2 matches 10 bases. Germline V CDR1 and CDR2: GTSNPN, SVGIG (reference sequence). The CDR3 loop spans 13 amino acids. With V trimmed by 4 bases and J by 6 bases, 3 bases remained unmatched. The CDR3 loop is CAWTGLAANEQFF. The CDR3 DNA follows: TGTGCCTGGACCGGACTAGCGGCCAATGAGCAGTTCTTC.

The chain recombines TRBV7-9 with TRBJ1-1; D is ambiguous. Germline V gives CDR1 SEHNR, CDR2 FQNEAQ (reference sequence). CDR3 length: 12 amino acids. The germline V and J ends were trimmed by 7 bases and 1 base, with 7 bases remaining between them. For the CDR3, the DNA is TGTGCCAGCAATCGGTGGAACACTGAAGCTTTCTTT. The encoded protein is CASNRWNTEAFF.

The chain couples TRBV6-4 to TRBJ2-7; 7 nucleotides line up with TRBD2. Germline-derived CDR1 and CDR2 are MRHNA and SNTAGT. Germline trimming cut 6 bases from V and 3 bases from J; bases unmatched to any gene: 11. This CDR3 spans 15 amino acids. Here the CDR3 reads CASSAVAGAIYEQYF. In DNA, the CDR3 is TGTGCCAGCAGCGCGGTGGCGGGAGCGATCTACGAGCAGTACTTC.

The V gene is TRBV19, the J gene TRBJ1-5; TRBD1 matches 7 bases. The V segment lost 4 bases and the J segment 4 bases; nucleotides outside the gene matches: 10. The germline gives CDR1 LNHDA, CDR2 SQIVND (reference sequence). This CDR3 comprises 16 residues. CDR3: CASSTSDRTSNQPQHF. CDR3 in DNA: TGTGCCAGTAGTACTTCGGACAGGACCTCAAATCAGCCCCAGCATTTT.

The chain carries TRBV3-1 (or the pseudogene TRBV3-2) and TRBJ1-1; D gene unclear. Between the trimmed V and J ends, which lost 0 bases and 1 base, there was a span of 9 bases. Germline V gene lookup returns CDR1 LGHDT and CDR2 YNNKEL (reference sequence). The CDR3 has 15 residues. The chain's CDR3 is CASSQDAAGNTEAFF. The CDR3 DNA sequence: TGTGCCAGCAGCCAAGATGCGGCGGGGAACACTGAAGCTTTCTTT.

The rearrangement joins TRBV6-5 to TRBJ1-6; tentatively, D is TRBD1 (6 bases). The CDR3 totals 14 residues. Looked up from germline, CDR1 is MNHEY and CDR2 is SVGAGI. Trimming took off 6 bases at V and 10 bases at J, with 16 bases between the two ends. In DNA form, the CDR3 reads TGTGCCAGCAGCGAGTTGGGGGGGCAGTCACCCCTCCACTTT. Translation gives CASSELGGQSPLHF.

The rearrangement links TRBV19 to TRBJ2-3, with 11 positions matching TRBD1. The CDR3 loop spans 16 amino acids. From germline, CDR1 is LNHDA and CDR2 SQIVND (reference sequence). Trimming took 3 bases from V and 4 from J; bases not matched to a gene: 6. The CDR3 loop reads CASSMGGTGGSDTQYF. The CDR3 DNA follows: TGTGCCAGTAGTATGGGGGGGACAGGGGGTTCAGATACGCAGTATTTT.